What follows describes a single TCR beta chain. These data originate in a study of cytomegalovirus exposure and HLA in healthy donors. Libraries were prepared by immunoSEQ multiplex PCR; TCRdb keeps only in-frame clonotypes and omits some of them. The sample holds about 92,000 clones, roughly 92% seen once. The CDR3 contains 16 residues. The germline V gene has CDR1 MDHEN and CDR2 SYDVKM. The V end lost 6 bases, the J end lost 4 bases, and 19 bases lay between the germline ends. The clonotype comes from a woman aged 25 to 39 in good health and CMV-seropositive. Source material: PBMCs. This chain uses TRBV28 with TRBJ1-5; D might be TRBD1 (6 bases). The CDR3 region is CASSLDDRRKNQPQHF. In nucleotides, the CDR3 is TGTGCCAGCAGCCTTGATGACAGGAGAAAAAATCAGCCCCAGCATTTT.